The 11 T cell receptor beta chains reported below all come from one sample, sequenced in a study of T cell responses to AZD1222 COVID-19 vaccine. Assay used: immunoSEQ multiplex PCR; TCRdb lists only in-frame clones, some missing. The sample holds some 140,000 clones, approximately 90% seen once. Sequenced here: peripheral blood, sampled on day 0 of AZD1222 vaccination. Receptors originate from an adult in good health.

The CDR3: CATKTGTEHGYTF. The CDR3 region has the DNA TGTGCCACCAAAACCGGGACTGAGCATGGCTACACCTTC. The rearrangement joins TRBV5-4 to TRBJ1-2; the D gene is possibly TRBD1 (5 bases). CDR1 SGHNT and CDR2 YYREEE come from the germline V gene (reference sequence). V lost 9 bases to trimming and J lost 6 bases, with 18 bases between them. This CDR3 has 13 amino acids.

The V and J genes are TRBV18 and TRBJ1-6; tentatively, D is TRBD1 (5 bases). The ends were cut back, 6 bases at V and 3 bases at J, with 21 bases in the middle. CDR1 is KGHSH and CDR2 is LQKENI in the germline V gene. CDR3 length: 18 amino acids. CDR3 loop: CASSRRPGRINYNSPLHF. For the CDR3, the DNA is TGTGCCAGCTCGCGCCGACCGGGACGGATTAACTATAATTCACCCCTCCACTTT.

The rearrangement uses TRBV4-1 and TRBJ1-4; TRBD1 aligns across 7 bases. The CDR3 sequence is 15 residues long. The trim removed 5 bases at V and 3 bases at J, leaving 6 bases unmatched. Germline CDR1 reads MGHRA; CDR2 reads YSYEKL. The CDR3 sequence is CASSYGTAANEKLFF. Here the CDR3 DNA reads TGCGCCAGCAGCTATGGGACAGCCGCTAATGAAAAACTGTTTTTT.

The chain has TRBV18 and TRBJ2-1, with 9 positions matching TRBD2. From germline, CDR1 is KGHSH and CDR2 LQKENI. V lost 0 bases to trimming and J lost 8 bases; unmatched junction nucleotides: 2. The CDR3 runs to 14 residues. CDR3 amino acids: CASSPPGTSYEQFF. CDR3 in DNA: TGTGCCAGCTCACCACCGGGGACTAGCTATGAGCAGTTCTTC.

This clone has only a few counts. The chain carries TRBV30 and TRBJ1-2; possibly TRBD1 for D (5 bases). V lost 0 bases and J lost 7, with 9 bases in between. The CDR3 runs to 12 residues. Germline V lookup: CDR1 GTSNPN, CDR2 SVGIG (reference sequence). CDR3 loop: CAWSVLGTGYTF. The CDR3 DNA sequence: TGTGCCTGGAGTGTACTAGGGACTGGCTACACCTTC.

The chain's CDR3 is CAISDRTGRSVAYEQYF. The CDR3 region has the DNA TGTGCCATCAGTGATAGGACAGGGAGATCGGTGGCCTACGAGCAGTACTTC. The chain carries TRBV10-3 and TRBJ2-7; 8 positions agree with TRBD1. Germline values: CDR1 ENHRY, CDR2 SYGVKD. The CDR3 has 17 amino acids. J gave up 2 bases and V 3 bases, and 12 bases lay outside the gene matches.

Here the CDR3 DNA reads TGTGCCAGCAGCCCCAATGGGGCTTTTAAAGGAAAACTGTTTTTT. As protein: CASSPNGAFKGKLFF. The chain links TRBV7-9 to TRBJ1-4; D may be TRBD1 (5 bases). CDR3 size: 15 residues. The germline V gene has CDR1 SEHNR and CDR2 FQNEAQ (reference sequence). V shed 5 bases and J shed 10 bases, with 20 bases lying between them.

The chain combines TRBV4-3 with TRBJ2-1; weak D call: TRBD2 (6 bases). The CDR3 spans 15 residues. Per germline, CDR1 LGHNA and CDR2 YSLEER. The germline V and J ends were trimmed by 6 bases and 4 bases, with 16 bases remaining between them. The CDR3 nucleotides read TGCGCCAGCAGTCCGGGACTGATCGTGTACAATGAGCAGTTCTTC. It yields the protein CASSPGLIVYNEQFF.

This chain uses TRBV4-1 with TRBJ2-3; D gene ambiguous. Germline-derived CDR1 and CDR2 are MGHRA and YSYEKL. Trimming removed 0 bases from V and 0 bases from J, with 13 bases in between. The CDR3 is made up of 17 amino acids. CDR3 residues: CASSQDHPGFSTDTQYF. CDR3 bases: TGCGCCAGCAGCCAAGACCATCCGGGCTTCAGCACAGATACGCAGTATTTT.

The genes are TRBV19 and TRBJ1-5; TRBD1 aligns across 7 bases. Losses at the gene ends were 9 bases for V and 5 bases for J; bases not matched to a gene: 7. This CDR3 is built from 13 residues. CDR1 and CDR2 from the germline V gene are LNHDA and SQIVND (reference sequence). The DNA for the CDR3 is TGTGCCAGCCGGGACAGCGTTTATCAGCCCCAGCATTTT. It codes for CASRDSVYQPQHF.

This rearrangement joins TRBV7-9 to TRBJ2-2; 14 nucleotides agree with TRBD2. V lost 5 bases to trimming and J lost 6 bases; unmatched junction nucleotides: 8. CDR1 is SEHNR, CDR2 FQNEAQ, per germline (reference sequence). CDR3 size: 17 residues. The CDR3 nucleotides read TGTGCCAGCAGCATCCTCGGGACTAGCGGGAGTCCCGGGGAGCTGTTTTTT. This translates into CASSILGTSGSPGELFF. The full variable domain, its missing parts supplied by reference TRBV7-9 and TRBJ2-2, is DTGVSQNPRHKITKRGQNVTFRCDPISEHNRLYWYRQTLGQGPEFLTYFQNEAQLEKSRLLSDRFSAERPKGSFSTLEIQRTEQGDSAMYLCASSILGTSGSPGELFFGEGSRLTVL.